This T cell receptor beta chain derives from a study of cytomegalovirus exposure and HLA in healthy donors. For the study at large: The early release's HLA-typed donors yielded approximately 85 million unique TCRs. Study results and limitations: It was reported that the classifier diagnosed cytomegalovirus status with high specificity and sensitivity in both the original and validation cohorts.

As concerns this clone: Its antigen is as yet unknown.

Both 60 Vbeta primers and 13 Jbeta primers went into the PCR. Sequencing was performed with immunoSEQ multiplex PCR; in TCRdb, only in-frame clones are kept and a portion is missing. With tens of thousands of clones in the sample, the ten largest clones hold around 16%. The CDR3 runs to 14 residues. Germline V lookup: CDR1 SGHTS, CDR2 YDEGEE. The ends were cut back, 0 bases at V and 0 bases at J, with 6 bases in the middle. The specimen sequenced was PBMCs. The TCR was taken from a male donor in good health and CMV-seronegative. V and J are TRBV5-8 and TRBJ1-1; D is uncertain. As DNA, the CDR3 is TGTGCCAGCAGCTTGGGGTACATGAACACTGAAGCTTTCTTT. This gives the protein CASSLGYMNTEAFF.